One and the same sample provided the 2 T cell receptor beta chains below, sequenced in a study of blood T cell repertoires in COVID-19. Measured with immunoSEQ multiplex PCR; TCRdb has only the in-frame clones, and not every one. Among approximately 250,000 clones listed, over 75% were seen once. Sequencing input: peripheral blood. These receptors originate from a human donor in a cohort sampled during active COVID-19.

The chain couples TRBV28 to TRBJ1-3, with TRBD1 matching 7 bases. This CDR3 is built from 16 residues. CDR1 MDHEN and CDR2 SYDVKM come from the germline V gene. Trimming took 5 bases from V and 0 from J; bases not matched to a gene: 7. CDR3 region: CASSAAGQTSGNTIYF. CDR3 nucleotide sequence: TGTGCCAGCAGTGCCGCGGGACAGACCTCTGGAAACACCATATATTTT. Variable domain in full (rest from reference TRBV28 and TRBJ1-3): DVKVTQSSRYLVKRTGEKVFLECVQDMDHENMFWYRQDPGLGLRLIYFSYDVKMKEKGDIPEGYSVSREKKERFSLILESASTNQTSMYLCASSAAGQTSGNTIYFGEGSWLTVV.

The chain has TRBV2 and TRBJ1-2; TRBD1 matches 7 bases. This CDR3 is built from 14 residues. The ends lost 7 bases at V and 5 bases at J; junction bases unmatched: 10. CDR1 is SNHLY and CDR2 is FYNNEI in the germline V gene. The CDR3 region is CASKTTGIFYGYTF. The CDR3 DNA follows: TGTGCCAGCAAGACGACAGGGATATTTTATGGCTACACCTTC.